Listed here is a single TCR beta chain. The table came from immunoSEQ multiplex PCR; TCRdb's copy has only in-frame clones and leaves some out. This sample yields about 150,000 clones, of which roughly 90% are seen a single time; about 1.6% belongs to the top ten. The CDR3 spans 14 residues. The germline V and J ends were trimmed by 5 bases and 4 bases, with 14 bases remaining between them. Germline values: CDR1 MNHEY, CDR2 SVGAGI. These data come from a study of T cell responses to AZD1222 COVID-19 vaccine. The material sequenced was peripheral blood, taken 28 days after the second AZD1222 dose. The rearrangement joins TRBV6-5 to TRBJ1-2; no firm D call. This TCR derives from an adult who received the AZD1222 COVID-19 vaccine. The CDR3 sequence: CASSPSRALYGYTF. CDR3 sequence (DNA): TGTGCCAGCAGTCCCTCGAGGGCCCTCTATGGCTACACCTTC.